The present TCR beta chain was sequenced within a study of vaccination and CD4 T cells after COVID-19 (dated 2022 in TCRdb). Regarding the complete study: Convalescent patients had a positive SARS-CoV-2 result on nasal swab PCR, and of these patients, several had mild disease and one had severe disease. The convalescent cohort comprised six males and four females, including two Hispanic individuals, seven Caucasians, two Asians and one multiracial person. The cultures were stimulated with overlapping spike peptide pools from SARS-CoV-2 and from the common cold coronaviruses HCoV-NL63, HCoV-OC43 and HCoV-229E. Control cultures received a CEFX viral epitope pool as the positive control, an HIV-1 Nef peptide pool as the negative control, or no peptide. Two doses of either the Pfizer-BioNTech BNT162b2 vaccine (n=8) or the Moderna mRNA-1273 vaccine (n=2) were administered to participants. In 10 COVID-19 convalescent patients and 4 infection-naive healthy vaccine recipients, researchers compared the spike-specific CD4+ TCR repertoire from before mRNA vaccination with the repertoire from after. Post-vaccine blood samples were obtained a median of around 74 days after the second vaccine dose, with a range of roughly 13 to 250 days. Post-COVID blood samples from convalescent patients were collected a median of around 110 days after diagnosis, with a range of roughly 30 to 170 days.

The library was produced with PCR. At the Johns Hopkins FTIC core, DNA from the cultured CD4+ T cells underwent TCR sequencing with the Oncomine TCR Beta short-read assay. Genomic DNA was extracted from the cultured CD4+ T cells with the QIAamp micro DNA kit. The Oncomine TCR Beta libraries from cultured CD4+ T cells were pooled using unique dual indexes and then sequenced on an Illumina iSeq 100. The original methods were these. Non-productive sequences were filtered out, and CDR3s that did not start with C, did not end with F or W, or were shorter than 7 amino acids were discarded. Antigen-specific clonotypes were identified with the MANAFEST web application by comparing peptide-stimulated wells with reference and other culture wells. For a clone to be called positive, the clone needed an FDR below 0.05, an odds ratio above 5, and a productive frequency above 0.1% in at least two of three replicate wells. A clonotype was classed as cross-reactive if the clonotype showed significant expansion both in SARS-CoV-2 spike wells and in at least one common cold coronavirus spike condition. Similarity between CDR3 sequences was evaluated in R version 3.6.1 using Levenshtein distances (stringdist) and unrooted phylogenetic trees (ape). TCRdb passed the public sequencing reads through fastp at Q25 and MiXCR, retaining productive beta sequences. Every distinct CDR3 protein forms one entry, paired with its most common genes and DNA. For this entry, the V and J calls and clone size follow TCRdb and not the study's own pipeline. For this sample there are around 12,000 distinct CDR3 sequences; roughly 58% appear just once. The ten top clones hold approximately 9.4% of the sample.

As concerns this clonotype: No cognate antigen has been identified for it. No qualities accompany the bases; no much larger clone lies one base away.

What this sample's treatment or condition label stands for: roughly ten-day PBMC culture with coronavirus spike peptide pools or control peptides (ViraFEST assay). The ViraFEST assay, used in the study, expanded antigen-specific T cells with peptide pools and then identified the expanded clonotypes through TCR sequencing. The positive SARS-CoV-2 PCR tests of the convalescent patients were dated from March to December 2020, before the Alpha, Beta and Delta variants emerged in the United States. Over 1.5 million PBMCs per well were cultured in IMDM with about 5% human AB serum and 8 to 10 IU/ml IL-2, plus 10 ug/ml peptide pools. Half of the culture medium was replaced with fresh IL-2-containing medium on days 3 and 7. After less than twelve days of culture, CD4+ T cells were isolated by negative selection with the EasySep CD4+ T cell isolation kit. Ficoll-Paque Plus gradient centrifugation was used to isolate PBMCs from whole blood, and the isolated PBMCs were then either used fresh or cryopreserved at -140C. Culture conditions were generally each tested in triplicate wells.

What the authors observed across the whole study: The median count of SARS-CoV-2-reactive clonotypes went up from some 23 after infection to 30 to 40 after vaccination, although the change was not significant. Among the post-vaccine SARS-CoV-2-reactive clones in convalescent patients, a median around 90% showed up only after vaccination, which suggests vaccine-specific priming. Of the vaccine-specific clones found in convalescent patients, nearly all (304 of 307) were mono-reactive for SARS-CoV-2 spike instead of being cross-reactive with common cold coronaviruses. Only a relatively small number of convalescent patients were included in the study, and early timepoints following natural infection were not analyzed.

V has 1 base trimmed and J has 4 bases trimmed; junction bases matching no gene number 9. CDR1 and CDR2, per the germline V gene (reference sequence), are DFQATT and SNEGSKA. Including cysteine and phenylalanine, the CDR3 has 15 amino acids. Only the CDR3 DNA is retained, 45 bases long and in frame from the first base. The material sequenced was CD4+ T cells from blood, cultured in vitro. The source of this sequence is a human donor who had recovered from COVID-19. The V gene is TRBV20-1 and the J gene is TRBJ2-7; 8 of the junction bases match TRBD2. The CDR3 protein is CSARGVAGSGYEQYF. The nucleotides read TGCAGTGCTAGAGGGGTAGCGGGATCCGGGTACGAGCAGTACTTC.